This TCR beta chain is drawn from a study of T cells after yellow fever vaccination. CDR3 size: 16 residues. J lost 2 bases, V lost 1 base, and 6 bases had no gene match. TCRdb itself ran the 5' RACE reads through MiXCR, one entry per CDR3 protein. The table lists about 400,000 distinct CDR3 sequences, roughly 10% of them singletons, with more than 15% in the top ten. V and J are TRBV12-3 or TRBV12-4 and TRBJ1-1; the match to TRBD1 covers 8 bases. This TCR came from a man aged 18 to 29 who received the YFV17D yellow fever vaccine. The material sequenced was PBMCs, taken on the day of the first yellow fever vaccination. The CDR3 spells CASSLGTGMGNTEAFF. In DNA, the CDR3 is TGTGCCAGCAGTTTAGGGACAGGGATGGGAAACACTGAAGCTTTCTTT.